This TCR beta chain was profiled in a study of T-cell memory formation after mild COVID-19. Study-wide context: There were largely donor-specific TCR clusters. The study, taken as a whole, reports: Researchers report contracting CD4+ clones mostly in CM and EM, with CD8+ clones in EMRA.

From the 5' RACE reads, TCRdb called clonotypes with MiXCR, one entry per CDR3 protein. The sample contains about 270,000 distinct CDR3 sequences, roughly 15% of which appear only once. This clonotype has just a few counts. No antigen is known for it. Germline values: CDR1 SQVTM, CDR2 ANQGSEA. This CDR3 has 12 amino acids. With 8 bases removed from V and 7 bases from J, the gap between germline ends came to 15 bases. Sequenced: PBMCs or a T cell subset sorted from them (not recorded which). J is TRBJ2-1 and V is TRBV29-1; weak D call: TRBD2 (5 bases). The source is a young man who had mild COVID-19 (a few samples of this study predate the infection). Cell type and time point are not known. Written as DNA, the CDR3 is TGCAGCCCGCGGACCGGGGATAATGAGCAGTTCTTC. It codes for CSPRTGDNEQFF.